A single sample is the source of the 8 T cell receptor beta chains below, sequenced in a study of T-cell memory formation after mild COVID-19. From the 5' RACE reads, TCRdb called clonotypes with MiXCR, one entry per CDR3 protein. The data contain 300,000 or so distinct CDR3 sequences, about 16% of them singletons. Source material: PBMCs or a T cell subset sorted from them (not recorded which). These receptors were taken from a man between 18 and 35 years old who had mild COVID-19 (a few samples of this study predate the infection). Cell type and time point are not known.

The CDR3 loop is CASSKSGQGQYGYTF. The CDR3 DNA reads TGTGCCAGTAGCAAATCTGGACAGGGTCAATATGGCTACACCTTC. The chain links TRBV19 to TRBJ1-2; 8 bases agree with TRBD1. Trimming took 6 bases from V and 5 from J; bases not matched to a gene: 11. The germline V gene encodes CDR1 LNHDA and CDR2 SQIVND (reference sequence). The CDR3 contains 15 residues.

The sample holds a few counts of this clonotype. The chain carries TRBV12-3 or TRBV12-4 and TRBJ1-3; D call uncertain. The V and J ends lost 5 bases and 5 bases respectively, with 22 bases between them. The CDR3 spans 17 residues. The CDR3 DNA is TGTGCCAGCAGTCCGCCGTTTGGACGCAACGAGCGAAACACCATATATTTT. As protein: CASSPPFGRNERNTIYF.

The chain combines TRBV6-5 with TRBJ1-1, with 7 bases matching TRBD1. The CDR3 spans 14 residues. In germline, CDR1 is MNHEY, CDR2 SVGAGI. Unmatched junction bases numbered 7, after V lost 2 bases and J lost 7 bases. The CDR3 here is CASSYGQAPIEAFF. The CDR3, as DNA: TGTGCCAGCAGTTACGGACAGGCCCCCATTGAAGCTTTCTTT.

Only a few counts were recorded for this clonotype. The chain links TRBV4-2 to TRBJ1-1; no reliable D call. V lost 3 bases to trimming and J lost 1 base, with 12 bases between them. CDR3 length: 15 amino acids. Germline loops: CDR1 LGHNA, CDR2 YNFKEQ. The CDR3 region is CASSQDIYKNTEAFF. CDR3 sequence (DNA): TGTGCCAGCAGCCAGGATATTTATAAGAACACTGAAGCTTTCTTT.

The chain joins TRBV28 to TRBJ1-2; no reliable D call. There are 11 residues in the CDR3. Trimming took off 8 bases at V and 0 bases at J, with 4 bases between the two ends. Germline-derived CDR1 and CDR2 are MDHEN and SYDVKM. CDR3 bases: TGTGCCAGCGAAGCTAACTATGGCTACACCTTC. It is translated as CASEANYGYTF.

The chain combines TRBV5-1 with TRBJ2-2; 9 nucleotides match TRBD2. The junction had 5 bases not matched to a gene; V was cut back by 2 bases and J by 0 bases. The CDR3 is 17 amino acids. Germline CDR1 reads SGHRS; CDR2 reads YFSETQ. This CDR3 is CASSLSLAGTNTGELFF. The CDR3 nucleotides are TGCGCCAGCAGCTTAAGCCTAGCGGGGACGAACACCGGGGAGCTGTTTTTT.

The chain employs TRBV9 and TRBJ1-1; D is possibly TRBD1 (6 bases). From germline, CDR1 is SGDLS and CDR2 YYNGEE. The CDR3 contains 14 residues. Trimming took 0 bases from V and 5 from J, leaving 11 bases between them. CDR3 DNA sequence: TGTGCCAGCAGCGTAGTTGGGGGCCGGACTGAAGCTTTCTTT. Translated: CASSVVGGRTEAFF.

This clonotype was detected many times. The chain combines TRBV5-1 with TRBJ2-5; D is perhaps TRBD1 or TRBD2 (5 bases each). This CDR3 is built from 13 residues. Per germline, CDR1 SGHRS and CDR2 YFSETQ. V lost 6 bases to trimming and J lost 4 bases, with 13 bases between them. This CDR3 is CASTPGQGETQYF. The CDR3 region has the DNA TGCGCCAGCACCCCGGGGCAGGGAGAGACCCAGTACTTC.